What follows are 5 T cell receptor beta chains derived from one specimen sequenced in a study of metastatic and nonmetastatic thyroid tumors. TCRdb redid the clone calls on the PCR reads using MiXCR. Found here are over 30,000 clones, 18% of them singletons; the top ten hold about an eighth. Treatment of any kind had been given to no patient before thyroid surgery. The sample comprised blood. The receptors were sampled from a male donor with papillary thyroid cancer or a benign thyroid nodule (not recorded which). Some clones in this sample may be carry-over from other donors' samples.

By frequency in the sample, this clone is medium-sized (0.01 to 0.1%). The chain couples TRBV12-3 or TRBV12-4 to TRBJ2-7; TRBD1 agrees at 10 bases. V lost 7 bases to trimming and J lost 2 bases; unmatched junction nucleotides: 5. The CDR3 length is 14 residues. The CDR3 spells CASTAGTGAYEQYF. The CDR3 nucleotides are TGTGCCAGCACCGCGGGGACAGGGGCCTACGAGCAGTACTTC.

This clone was detected ten times or more. The chain has TRBV27 and TRBJ2-2; 10 bases are a match to TRBD1. V gave up 3 bases and J gave up 3 bases; unmatched junction bases: 7. The CDR3 extends over 17 amino acids. From germline, CDR1 is MNHEY and CDR2 SMNVEV (reference sequence). This CDR3 is CASSFRQGARDTGELFF. The DNA of the CDR3 is TGTGCCAGCAGTTTCCGACAGGGGGCCAGGGACACCGGGGAGCTGTTTTTT.

V usage is TRBV7-2 and J usage is TRBJ2-7; a possible D gene is TRBD1 (5 bases). CDR3 length: 14 amino acids. Germline V gene lookup returns CDR1 SGHTA and CDR2 FQGNSA. Trimming pared 4 bases from V and 0 bases from J, leaving 10 bases between. CDR3 in amino acids: CASSSSTVSYEQYF. The CDR3 DNA follows: TGTGCCAGCAGCTCGTCGACAGTCTCCTACGAGCAGTACTTC. Full variable domain (missing parts from reference TRBV7-2 and TRBJ2-7): GAGVSQSPSNKVTEKGKDVELRCDPISGHTALYWYRQSLGQGLEFLIYFQGNSAPDKSGLPSDRFSAERTGGSVSTLTIQRTQQEDSAVYLCASSSSTVSYEQYFGPGTRLTVT.

This clone was seen many times. V usage is TRBV4-3 and J usage is TRBJ2-3, with D maybe TRBD2 (6 bases). Trimming shortened V by 0 bases and J by 2 bases, and 9 bases separated the two germline ends. The CDR3 sequence is 15 residues long. Germline values: CDR1 LGHNA, CDR2 YSLEER. CDR3 coding DNA: TGCGCCAGCAGCCAAGAGCGGGGATTCACAGATACGCAGTATTTT. This gives the protein CASSQERGFTDTQYF.

This clone ranks as medium-sized. The V call is TRBV28, the J call TRBJ2-1, with 8 bases identical to TRBD2. With 1 base clipped from V and 2 bases from J, the junction kept 10 bases outside the gene matches. CDR1 MDHEN and CDR2 SYDVKM come from the germline V gene. CDR3 length: 18 amino acids. The CDR3 protein is CASSLSLAVLKPYNEQFF. The CDR3 region has the DNA TGTGCCAGCAGTTTATCACTAGCGGTGTTGAAACCCTACAATGAGCAGTTCTTC.